Listed below are T cell receptor beta chains from one sample, sequenced in a study of cytomegalovirus exposure and HLA in healthy donors. The protocol was immunoSEQ multiplex PCR, while the TCRdb copy is restricted to in-frame clones and leaves out a portion. The sample records 100,000 to 150,000 clones, 85% to 90% being singletons. The sequenced material came from PBMCs. These receptors came from a woman between 18 and 30 years old in good health and CMV-seronegative. Both conserved end residues are part of each CDR3. The D gene is left open where the match is weak. Clone size is stated in some rows and not others, as once, few, many or a class when expanded.

D gene,clone size,J gene,V gene,CDR3 length,CDR3 protein,CDR3 DNA
TRBD1,.,TRBJ1-5,TRBV6-1,15,CASSPGGGVNQPQHF,TGTGCCAGCAGCCCGGGAGGGGGCGTCAATCAGCCCCAGCATTTT
.,.,TRBJ2-1,TRBV13,16,CASSAPPGVSYNEQFF,TGTGCCAGCAGCGCCCCCCCCGGGGTTTCCTACAATGAGCAGTTCTTC
TRBD1,.,TRBJ1-2,TRBV4-1,13,CASSLGTGLGYTF,TGCGCCAGCAGCCTCGGGACAGGGCTCGGCTACACCTTC
.,.,TRBJ2-5,TRBV7-2,15,CASSLGGSRRGTQYF,TGTGCCAGCAGCTTAGGTGGATCCCGCCGGGGGACCCAGTACTTC
.,.,TRBJ1-1,TRBV5-1,15,CASSLSGGEYTEAFF,TGCGCCAGCAGCCTCTCCGGGGGGGAATACACTGAAGCTTTCTTT
.,.,TRBJ1-2,TRBV6-1,15,CASSEFWGLNYGYTF,TGTGCCAGCAGTGAATTCTGGGGCTTAAACTATGGCTACACCTTC
TRBD2,.,TRBJ2-1,TRBV7-7,15,CASSLERGPYNEQFF,TGTGCCAGCAGCTTAGAGCGGGGGCCCTACAATGAGCAGTTCTTC
.,.,TRBJ1-6,TRBV2,17,CASSSEGSSSYNSPLHF,TGTGCCAGCTCATCGGAGGGGTCGAGCTCCTATAATTCACCCCTCCACTTT
.,.,TRBJ2-7,TRBV7-2,12,CASSWGPYEQYF,TGTGCCAGCAGCTGGGGGCCCTACGAGCAGTACTTC
TRBD2,few,TRBJ2-1,TRBV4-2,17,CASSLTTSGGAVYEQFF,TGTGCCAGCAGCCTGACGACTAGCGGGGGGGCTGTGTATGAGCAGTTCTTC
TRBD1,.,TRBJ1-1,TRBV5-1,11,CASGTGGLAFF,TGCGCCAGCGGGACAGGGGGTCTAGCTTTCTTT
TRBD1,.,TRBJ1-3,TRBV10-3,13,CAIQKTGEYTIYF,TGTGCCATACAAAAAACAGGGGAGTACACCATATATTTT
TRBD2,.,TRBJ2-5,TRBV18,15,CASSPSSGVMETQYF,TGTGCCAGCTCACCATCCAGCGGGGTAATGGAGACCCAGTACTTC
.,.,TRBJ2-3,TRBV4-1,14,CASSPWTDTDTQYF,TGCGCCAGCAGCCCATGGACAGACACAGATACGCAGTATTTT
.,.,TRBJ1-1,TRBV7-9,16,CASSPTKLNDPPEAFF,TGTGCCAGCAGCCCGACTAAATTAAACGACCCCCCGGAAGCTTTCTTT
TRBD1,.,TRBJ2-2,TRBV5-1,14,CASSYNRGDGELFF,TGCGCCAGCAGCTATAACAGGGGAGACGGGGAGCTGTTTTTT
.,.,TRBJ1-1,TRBV29-1,12,CSVDTGEPEAFF,TGCAGCGTTGATACCGGGGAGCCTGAAGCTTTCTTT
.,.,TRBJ1-1,TRBV25-1,15,CASTNSWTADTEAFF,TGTGCCAGCACCAACAGCTGGACAGCTGATACTGAAGCTTTCTTT
.,.,TRBJ1-2,TRBV23-1,10,CASSQPEETF,TGCGCCAGCAGTCAACCTGAGGAGACCTTC
.,.,TRBJ1-5,TRBV6-5,14,CASSDAGGRQPQHF,TGTGCCAGCAGTGACGCCGGGGGACGGCAGCCCCAGCATTTT
TRBD1,few,TRBJ2-7,TRBV7-8,15,CASTDRGQLIYEQYF,TGTGCCAGCACCGATAGGGGACAGCTGATCTACGAGCAGTACTTC
.,.,TRBJ1-2,TRBV25-1,13,CASSDQVNYGYTF,TGTGCCAGCAGTGACCAGGTCAACTATGGCTACACCTTC
TRBD1,.,TRBJ1-6,TRBV11-2,15,CASSARQGRTSPLHF,TGTGCCAGCAGCGCTAGACAGGGACGGACTTCACCCCTCCACTTT
.,.,TRBJ1-1,TRBV6-4,17,CASSLRPGATGGTEAFF,TGTGCCAGCAGTCTCCGACCGGGCGCCACGGGGGGGACTGAAGCTTTCTTT
.,.,TRBJ1-3,TRBV5-1,17,CASSLASGASSGNTIYF,TGCGCCAGCAGCTTGGCTAGTGGGGCATCCTCTGGAAACACCATATATTTT
.,.,TRBJ1-2,TRBV5-1,11,CASSGGHGYTF,TGCGCCAGCAGCGGCGGGCATGGCTACACCTTC
.,.,TRBJ2-7,TRBV9,14,CASSPGGQLDEQYF,TGTGCCAGCAGCCCGGGGGGCCAACTAGACGAGCAGTACTTC
.,.,TRBJ1-1,TRBV18,17,CASSTLGAGTENTEAFF,TGTGCCAGCTCAACTTTGGGGGCTGGGACGGAAAACACTGAAGCTTTCTTT
.,once,TRBJ1-1,TRBV6-5,14,CASSPDRENTEAFF,TGTGCCAGCAGTCCGGACAGAGAGAACACTGAAGCTTTCTTT
.,once,TRBJ1-3,TRBV7-9,16,CASRATPRDSGNTIYF,TGTGCCAGCAGGGCGACACCCCGGGATAGCGGAAACACCATATATTTT
TRBD1,few,TRBJ1-2,TRBV5-5,16,CASSPGTGGGSYGYTF,TGTGCCAGCAGCCCCGGGACAGGGGGCGGAAGCTATGGCTACACCTTC
.,.,TRBJ2-7,TRBV6-1,12,CASSVTGSEQYF,TGTGCCAGCAGCGTTACAGGCTCCGAGCAGTACTTC
TRBD1,.,TRBJ1-2,TRBV7-9,12,CASSPWDSGYTF,TGTGCCAGCAGCCCATGGGACAGCGGCTACACCTTC
TRBD1,.,TRBJ2-7,TRBV15,14,CATGTGQTGGEQYF,TGTGCAACCGGGACAGGGCAAACAGGTGGCGAGCAGTACTTC
TRBD1,.,TRBJ1-5,TRBV6-1,18,CASSGQGAWGYSNQPQHF,TGTGCCAGCAGTGGTCAGGGGGCCTGGGGATATAGCAATCAGCCCCAGCATTTT
TRBD1,.,TRBJ2-7,TRBV20-1,11,CSAADRAEQYF,TGCAGTGCTGCCGACAGGGCCGAGCAGTACTTC
TRBD1,.,TRBJ2-2,TRBV7-9,15,CASRPRQGAFGELFF,TGTGCCAGCAGACCCCGACAGGGGGCGTTCGGGGAGCTGTTTTTT
.,.,TRBJ1-2,TRBV4-2,19,CASSRDPGTAEGVVYGYTF,TGTGCCAGCAGCCGCGACCCAGGGACGGCCGAGGGGGTTGTCTATGGCTACACCTTC
.,once,TRBJ2-7,TRBV5-6,16,CASSLRGSTGPYEQYF,TGTGCCAGCAGCTTACGTGGATCCACTGGGCCCTACGAGCAGTACTTC
.,.,TRBJ1-5,TRBV6-5,16,CASSYSMGHPDQPQHF,TGTGCCAGCAGTTACTCTATGGGACACCCGGATCAGCCCCAGCATTTT
.,.,TRBJ1-5,TRBV18,17,CASSPQVVSGIRQPQHF,TGTGCCAGCTCACCACAAGTGGTCTCGGGAATTCGGCAGCCCCAGCATTTT
.,.,TRBJ1-6,TRBV5-4,12,CAGKNAGSPLHF,TGTGCCGGAAAGAACGCGGGATCCCCCCTCCACTTT
.,.,TRBJ2-2,TRBV6-1,12,CASTQGTGELFF,TGTGCCAGCACCCAGGGGACCGGGGAGCTGTTTTTT
TRBD1,few,TRBJ2-3,TRBV29-1,14,CSVQQGAPTDTQYF,TGCAGCGTGCAACAGGGGGCCCCCACAGATACGCAGTATTTT
TRBD1,.,TRBJ2-2,TRBV7-9,17,CASSAPPRTGRTGELFF,TGTGCCAGCAGCGCCCCGCCGCGGACAGGACGAACCGGGGAGCTGTTTTTT
.,.,TRBJ2-3,TRBV18,12,CASSPREDTQYF,TGTGCCAGCTCACCACGAGAAGATACGCAGTATTTT
.,.,TRBJ2-7,TRBV6-6,15,CASSYSYQGRYEQYF,TGTGCCAGCAGTTACTCGTATCAGGGGCGCTACGAGCAGTACTTC
.,.,TRBJ2-7,TRBV21-1,16,CASTKGLAGFSYEQYF,TGTGCCAGCACCAAGGGACTAGCGGGATTCTCCTACGAGCAGTACTTC
TRBD1,few,TRBJ1-1,TRBV6-5,15,CASSYQGQANTEAFF,TGTGCCAGCAGTTATCAAGGACAGGCGAACACTGAAGCTTTCTTT
.,.,TRBJ2-6,TRBV7-6,17,CASSLVGRSSGANVLTF,TGTGCCAGCAGCTTAGTGGGGAGGTCCTCTGGGGCCAACGTCCTGACTTTC
.,.,TRBJ2-2,TRBV5-1,14,CASSLRQATGELFF,TGCGCCAGCAGCTTGCGACAGGCCACCGGGGAGCTGTTTTTT
.,.,TRBJ2-2,TRBV18,14,CASSVGMNTGELFF,TGTGCCAGCTCGGTCGGGATGAACACCGGGGAGCTGTTTTTT
.,.,TRBJ2-3,TRBV6-5,15,CASSYRGGVGDTQYF,TGTGCCAGCAGTTACAGGGGGGGGGTTGGAGATACGCAGTATTTT
.,.,TRBJ2-1,TRBV7-8,18,CASSSYTLDRPSYNEQFF,TGTGCCAGCAGCTCATACACGTTGGACAGACCAAGCTACAATGAGCAGTTCTTC
TRBD1,.,TRBJ1-2,TRBV7-3,17,CASSLGTGAGRSYGYTF,TGTGCCAGCAGCTTAGGGACAGGGGCGGGAAGGTCCTATGGCTACACCTTC